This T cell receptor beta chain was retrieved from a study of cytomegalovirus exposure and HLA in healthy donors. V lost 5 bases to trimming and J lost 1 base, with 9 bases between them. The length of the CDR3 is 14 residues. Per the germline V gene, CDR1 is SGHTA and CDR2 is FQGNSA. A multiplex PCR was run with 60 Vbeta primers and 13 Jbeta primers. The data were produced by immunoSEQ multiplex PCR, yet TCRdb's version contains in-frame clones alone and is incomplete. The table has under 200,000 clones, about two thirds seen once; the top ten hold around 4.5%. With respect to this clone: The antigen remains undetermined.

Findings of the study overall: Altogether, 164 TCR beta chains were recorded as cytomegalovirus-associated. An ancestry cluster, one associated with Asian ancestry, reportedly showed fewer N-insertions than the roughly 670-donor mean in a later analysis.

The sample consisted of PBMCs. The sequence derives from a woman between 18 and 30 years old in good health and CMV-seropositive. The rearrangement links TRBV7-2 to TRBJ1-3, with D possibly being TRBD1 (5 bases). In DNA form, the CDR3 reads TGTGCCAGCAGCCTAGGGACTTCTGGAAACACCATATATTTT. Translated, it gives CASSLGTSGNTIYF.